The rows below give T cell receptor beta chains drawn from one sample of a study of blood T cell repertoires in COVID-19. Profiled with immunoSEQ multiplex PCR; TCRdb holds only in-frame clones, not every one. The table lists about 40,000 clones, about 80% of them singletons. The sample was peripheral blood. All receptors derive from a human donor with acute or convalescent COVID-19. The donor label of this sample is uncertain. The CDR3 runs from the conserved cysteine through the conserved F or W. Fields, in order: J gene, clone size, D gene, V gene, CDR3 DNA, CDR3 protein. The D gene is left open where the match is weak. Clone size is not always given. Where it is, it says once, few, many or a class for expanded clones.

>TRBJ1-6|.|TRBD1|TRBV28
TGTGCCAGCAGCACGGGACAGGATAATTCACCCCTCCACTTT
CASSTGQDNSPLHF
>TRBJ1-1|.|.|TRBV7-9
TGTGCCAGCAGCCCTGCGGGCCAGTCCTTGGGGAACACTGAAGCTTTCTTT
CASSPAGQSLGNTEAFF
>TRBJ2-1|.|TRBD2|TRBV6-2/TRBV6-3
TGTGCCAGCAGTGCCGGGACTACCCAATGGGAGCAGTTCTTC
CASSAGTTQWEQFF
>TRBJ2-4|.|TRBD1|TRBV6-2/TRBV6-3
TGTGCCAGCAGTTACTCTTCCTCCCAGACAGGGGACAAAAACATTCAGTACTTC
CASSYSSSQTGDKNIQYF
>TRBJ2-7|.|.|TRBV5-4
TGTGCCAGCAGCCTCCCTGAGCCGGGAACCTACGAGCAGTACTTC
CASSLPEPGTYEQYF
>TRBJ1-2|.|.|TRBV24-1
TGTGCCACCAGTGATGTTGAGGGTTATGGCTACACCTTC
CATSDVEGYGYTF
>TRBJ1-2|few|.|TRBV3-1/TRBV3-2
TGTGCCAGCAGCCAGGATCCGGGGGGCGTGGTGGACACCTTC
CASSQDPGGVVDTF
>TRBJ2-5|.|TRBD2|TRBV12-5
TGTGCTAGTGGCCTCCCCAAAGGCGGGGGTGGAGAGACCCAGTACTTC
CASGLPKGGGGETQYF
>TRBJ2-7|.|TRBD2|TRBV7-9
TGTGCCAGCACCTCGGGAGGGCTGGAATGGGAGCAGTACTTC
CASTSGGLEWEQYF
>TRBJ1-6|.|.|TRBV5-4
TGTGCCAGCAGCATTATCGGACATGCCTATAATTCACCCCTCCACTTT
CASSIIGHAYNSPLHF
>TRBJ1-3|.|.|TRBV3-1/TRBV3-2
TGTGCCAGCAGCCCAGGCCCAGGGGACCCCATATATTTT
CASSPGPGDPIYF
>TRBJ2-1|.|TRBD2|TRBV9
TGTGCCAGCAGCGGGCCCGGGACTAGCGGGGTCTCCTACAATGAGCAGTTCTTC
CASSGPGTSGVSYNEQFF